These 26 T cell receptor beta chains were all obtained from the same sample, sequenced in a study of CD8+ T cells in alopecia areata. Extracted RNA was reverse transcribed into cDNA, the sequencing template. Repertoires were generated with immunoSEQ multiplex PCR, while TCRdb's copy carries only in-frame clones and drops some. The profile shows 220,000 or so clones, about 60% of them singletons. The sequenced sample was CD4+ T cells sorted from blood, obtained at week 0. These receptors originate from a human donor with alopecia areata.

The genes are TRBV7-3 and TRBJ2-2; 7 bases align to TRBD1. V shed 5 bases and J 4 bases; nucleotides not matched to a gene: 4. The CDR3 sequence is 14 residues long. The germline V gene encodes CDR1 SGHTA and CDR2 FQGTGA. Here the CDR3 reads CASSKGTVTGELFF. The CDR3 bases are TGTGCCAGCAGCAAGGGGACAGTCACCGGGGAGCTGTTTTTT.

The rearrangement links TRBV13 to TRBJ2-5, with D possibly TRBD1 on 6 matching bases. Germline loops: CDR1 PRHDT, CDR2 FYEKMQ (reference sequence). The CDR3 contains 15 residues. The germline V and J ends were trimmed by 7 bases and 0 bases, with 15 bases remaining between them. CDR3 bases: TGTGCCAGCACCCCTAGAGGACAGCACCAAGAGACCCAGTACTTC. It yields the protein CASTPRGQHQETQYF.

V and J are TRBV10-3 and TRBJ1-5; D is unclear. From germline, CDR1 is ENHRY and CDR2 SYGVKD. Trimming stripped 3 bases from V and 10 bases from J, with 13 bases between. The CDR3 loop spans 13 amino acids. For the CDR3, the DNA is TGTGCCATCAGTGACCAGACTAGTAACCCCCAGCATTTT. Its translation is CAISDQTSNPQHF.

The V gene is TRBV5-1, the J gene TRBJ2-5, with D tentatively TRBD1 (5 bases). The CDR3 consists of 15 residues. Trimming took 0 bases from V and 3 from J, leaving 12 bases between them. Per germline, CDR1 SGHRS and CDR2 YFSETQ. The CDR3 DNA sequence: TGCGCCAGCAGCTTGGTTCAGGGAATTGAAGAGACCCAGTACTTC. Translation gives CASSLVQGIEETQYF.

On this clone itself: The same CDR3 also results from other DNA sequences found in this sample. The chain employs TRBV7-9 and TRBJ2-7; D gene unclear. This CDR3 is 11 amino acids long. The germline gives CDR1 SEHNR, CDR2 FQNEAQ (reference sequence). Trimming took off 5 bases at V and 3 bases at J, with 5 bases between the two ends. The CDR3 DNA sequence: TGTGCCAGCAGCCTTAACTACGAGCAGTACTTC. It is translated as CASSLNYEQYF.

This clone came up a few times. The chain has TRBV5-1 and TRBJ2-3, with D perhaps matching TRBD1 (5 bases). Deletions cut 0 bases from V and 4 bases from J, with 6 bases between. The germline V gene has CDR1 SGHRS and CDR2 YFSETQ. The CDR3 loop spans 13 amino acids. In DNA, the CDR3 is TGCGCCAGCAGCTTGGACAGGCCAGATACGCAGTATTTT. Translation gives CASSLDRPDTQYF.

Here the CDR3 reads CSVSRTGGTEAFF. CDR3 nucleotide sequence: TGCAGCGTTTCACGGACAGGGGGCACTGAAGCTTTCTTT. The chain uses TRBV29-1 and TRBJ1-1, with 10 bases identical to TRBD1. Germline V gene lookup returns CDR1 SQVTM and CDR2 ANQGSEA. Trimming at V came to 5 bases and at J to 4 bases, leaving 4 bases not matched to a gene. CDR3 length: 13 residues.

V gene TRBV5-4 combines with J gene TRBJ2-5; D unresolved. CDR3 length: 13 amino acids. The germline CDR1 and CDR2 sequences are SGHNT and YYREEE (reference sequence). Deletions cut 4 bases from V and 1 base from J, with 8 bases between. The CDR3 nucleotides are TGTGCCAGCAGCCCCTGGAGCCAAGAGACCCAGTACTTC. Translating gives CASSPWSQETQYF.

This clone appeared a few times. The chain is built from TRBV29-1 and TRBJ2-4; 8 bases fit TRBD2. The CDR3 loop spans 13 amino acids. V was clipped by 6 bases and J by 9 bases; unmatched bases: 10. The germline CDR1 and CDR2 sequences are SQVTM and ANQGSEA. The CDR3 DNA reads TGCAGCGTCCACGGGGGGGCGCAAGGCATTCAGTACTTC. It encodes CSVHGGAQGIQYF.

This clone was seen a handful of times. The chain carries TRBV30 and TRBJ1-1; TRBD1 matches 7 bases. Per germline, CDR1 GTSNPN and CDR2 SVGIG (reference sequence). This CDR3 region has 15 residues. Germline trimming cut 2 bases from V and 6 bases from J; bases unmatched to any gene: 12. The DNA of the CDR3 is TGTGCCTGGAGTTTCGGGCCACAGGGGAGGCCTGAAGCTTTCTTT. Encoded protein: CAWSFGPQGRPEAFF.

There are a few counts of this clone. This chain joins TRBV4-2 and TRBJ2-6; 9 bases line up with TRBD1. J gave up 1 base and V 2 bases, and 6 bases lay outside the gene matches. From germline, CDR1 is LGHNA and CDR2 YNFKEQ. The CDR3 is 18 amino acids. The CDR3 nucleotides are TGTGCCAGCAGCCAATCTGGGACAGGGAGATCTGGGGCCAACGTCCTGACTTTC. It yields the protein CASSQSGTGRSGANVLTF.

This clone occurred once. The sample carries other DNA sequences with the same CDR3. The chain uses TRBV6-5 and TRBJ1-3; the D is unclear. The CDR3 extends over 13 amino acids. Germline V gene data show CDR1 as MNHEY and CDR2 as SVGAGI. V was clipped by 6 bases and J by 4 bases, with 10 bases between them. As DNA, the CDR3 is TGTGCCAGCAGGATTCCGTCCGGAAACACCATATATTTT. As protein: CASRIPSGNTIYF.

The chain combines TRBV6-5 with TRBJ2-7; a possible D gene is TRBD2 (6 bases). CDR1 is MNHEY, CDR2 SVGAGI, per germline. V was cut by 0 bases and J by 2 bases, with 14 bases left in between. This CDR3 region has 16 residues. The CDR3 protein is CASSYSGTVAPYEQYF. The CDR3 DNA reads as TGTGCCAGCAGTTACTCAGGGACTGTGGCCCCCTACGAGCAGTACTTC.

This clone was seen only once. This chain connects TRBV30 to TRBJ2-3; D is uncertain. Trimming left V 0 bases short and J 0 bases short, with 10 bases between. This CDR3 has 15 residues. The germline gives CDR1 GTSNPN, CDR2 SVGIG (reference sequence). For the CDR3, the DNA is TGTGCCTGGAGTGTAAGAGGAGATAGCACAGATACGCAGTATTTT. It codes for CAWSVRGDSTDTQYF.

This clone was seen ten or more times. The CDR3 nucleotides read TGTGCCAGCAGTGAGTCGACAGGAGATCAGCCCCAGCATTTT. Protein: CASSESTGDQPQHF. V usage is TRBV2 and J usage is TRBJ1-5; D is perhaps TRBD1 (6 bases). The CDR3 is 14 amino acids. Germline V gene sequence: CDR1 SNHLY, CDR2 FYNNEI. Deletions cut 3 bases from V and 5 bases from J, with 11 bases between. Together with reference TRBV2 and TRBJ1-5, the CDR3 gives the full variable domain: EPEVTQTPSHQVTQMGQEVILRCVPISNHLYFYWYRQILGQKVEFLVSFYNNEISEKSEIFDDQFSVERPDGSNFTLKIRSTKLEDSAMYFCASSESTGDQPQHFGDGTRLSIL.

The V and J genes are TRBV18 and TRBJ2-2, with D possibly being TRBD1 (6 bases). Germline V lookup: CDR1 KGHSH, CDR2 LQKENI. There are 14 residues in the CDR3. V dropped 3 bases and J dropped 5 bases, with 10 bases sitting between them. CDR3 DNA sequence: TGTGCCAGCTCACCTGGACAGACAACCGGGGAGCTGTTTTTT. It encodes CASSPGQTTGELFF.

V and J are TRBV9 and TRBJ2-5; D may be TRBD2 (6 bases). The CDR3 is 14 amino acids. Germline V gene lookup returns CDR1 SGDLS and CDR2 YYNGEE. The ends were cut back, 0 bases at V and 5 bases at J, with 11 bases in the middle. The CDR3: CASSVAEGRETQYF. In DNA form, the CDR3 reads TGTGCCAGCAGCGTAGCGGAGGGCCGGGAGACCCAGTACTTC.

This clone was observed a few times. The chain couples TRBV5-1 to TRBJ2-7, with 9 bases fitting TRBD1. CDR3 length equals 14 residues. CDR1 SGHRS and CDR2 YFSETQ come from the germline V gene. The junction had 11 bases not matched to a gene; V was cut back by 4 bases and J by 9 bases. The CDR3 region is CASSTATGQGVQYF. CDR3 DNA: TGCGCCAGCAGCACAGCCACGGGACAGGGTGTGCAGTACTTC. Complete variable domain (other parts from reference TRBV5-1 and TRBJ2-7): KAGVTQTPRYLIKTRGQQVTLSCSPISGHRSVSWYQQTPGQGLQFLFEYFSETQRNKGNFPGRFSGRQFSNSRSEMNVSTLELGDSALYLCASSTATGQGVQYFGPGTRLTVT.

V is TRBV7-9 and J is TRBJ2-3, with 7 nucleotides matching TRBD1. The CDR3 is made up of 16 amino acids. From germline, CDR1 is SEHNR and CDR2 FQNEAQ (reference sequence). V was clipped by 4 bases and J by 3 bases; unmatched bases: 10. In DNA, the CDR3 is TGTGCCAGCAGCTCCGTGCTAAGGGGGCCGACAGATACGCAGTATTTT. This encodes CASSSVLRGPTDTQYF.

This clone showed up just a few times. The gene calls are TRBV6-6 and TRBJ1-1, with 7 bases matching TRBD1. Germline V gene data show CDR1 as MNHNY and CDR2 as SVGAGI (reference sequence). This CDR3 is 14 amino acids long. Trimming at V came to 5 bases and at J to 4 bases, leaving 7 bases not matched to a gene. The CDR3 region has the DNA TGTGCCAGCAGTCCCAGGGGGGGAGGCACTGAAGCTTTCTTT. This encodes CASSPRGGGTEAFF.

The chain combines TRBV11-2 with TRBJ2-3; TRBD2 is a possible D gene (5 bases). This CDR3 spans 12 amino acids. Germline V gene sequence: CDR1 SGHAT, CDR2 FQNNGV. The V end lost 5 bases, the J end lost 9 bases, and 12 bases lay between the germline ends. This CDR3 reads CASSQDYQTQYF. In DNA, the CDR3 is TGTGCCAGCAGCCAAGACTATCAAACGCAGTATTTT.

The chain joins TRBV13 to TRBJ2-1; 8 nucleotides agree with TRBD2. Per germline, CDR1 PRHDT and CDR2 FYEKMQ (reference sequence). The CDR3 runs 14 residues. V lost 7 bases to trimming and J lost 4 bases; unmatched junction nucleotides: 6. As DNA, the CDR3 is TGTGCCAGCACCTCAAGCGGGAGATACAATGAGCAGTTCTTC. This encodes CASTSSGRYNEQFF.

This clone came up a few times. CDR3 coding DNA: TGTGCCAGCAGTGAGGCACAGTTAGCCACCGGGGAGCTGTTTTTT. As protein: CASSEAQLATGELFF. This chain joins TRBV2 and TRBJ2-2; no firm D call. CDR1 SNHLY and CDR2 FYNNEI come from the germline V gene. The length of the CDR3 is 15 residues. V lost 3 bases and J lost 4, with 12 bases in between.

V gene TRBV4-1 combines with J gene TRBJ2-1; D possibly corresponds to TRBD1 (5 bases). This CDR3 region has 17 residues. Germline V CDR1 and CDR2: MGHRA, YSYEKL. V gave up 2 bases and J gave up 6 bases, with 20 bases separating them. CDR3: CASSQKTAGINSNEQFF. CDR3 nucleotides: TGCGCCAGCAGCCAAAAGACTGCAGGGATAAATTCCAATGAGCAGTTCTTC.

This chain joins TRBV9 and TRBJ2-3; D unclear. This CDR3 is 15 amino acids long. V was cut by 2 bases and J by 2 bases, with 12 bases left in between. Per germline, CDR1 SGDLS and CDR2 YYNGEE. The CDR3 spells CASSVRATDTDTQYF. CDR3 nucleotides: TGTGCCAGCAGCGTTCGGGCCACAGACACAGATACGCAGTATTTT.

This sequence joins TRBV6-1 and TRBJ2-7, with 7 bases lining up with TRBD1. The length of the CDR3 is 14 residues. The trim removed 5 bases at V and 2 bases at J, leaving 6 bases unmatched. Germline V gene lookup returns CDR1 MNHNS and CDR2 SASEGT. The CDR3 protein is CASSKTGNPYEQYF. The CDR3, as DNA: TGTGCCAGCAGTAAGACAGGGAATCCCTACGAGCAGTACTTC.